Each of the 15 T cell receptor beta chains below was sequenced from the same sample in a study of cytomegalovirus exposure and HLA in healthy donors. This PCR relied on a set of 60 Vbeta primers and 13 Jbeta primers. Only in-frame clones appear in the TCRdb table, and some are missing; sequencing was by immunoSEQ multiplex PCR. The profile shows 110,000 to 150,000 clones, 75% to 90% of them singletons. Sequenced input: PBMCs. The receptors were gathered from a man aged 35 to 55 in good health and CMV-seronegative.

The chain employs TRBV4-1 and TRBJ2-2, with 8 nucleotides matching TRBD1. V gave up 4 bases and J gave up 1 base; unmatched junction bases: 5. Germline lookup yields CDR1 MGHRA and CDR2 YSYEKL. The CDR3 length is 16 residues. The CDR3 DNA reads as TGCGCCAGCAGCCCTTACGGGACAGGGAACACCGGGGAGCTGTTTTTT. Translation: CASSPYGTGNTGELFF.

In this sample, this clone turned up once. V and J are TRBV28 and TRBJ1-2; D is unclear. The CDR3 spans 13 residues. Germline lookup yields CDR1 MDHEN and CDR2 SYDVKM. Trimming pared 5 bases from V and 3 bases from J, leaving 10 bases between. The CDR3 protein is CASSPRTYYGYTF. The CDR3 DNA follows: TGTGCCAGCAGTCCACGGACTTACTATGGCTACACCTTC.

The chain has TRBV18 and TRBJ1-1; no reliable D call. The ends were cut back, 0 bases at V and 7 bases at J, with 12 bases in the middle. The CDR3 has 14 amino acids. Germline V gives CDR1 KGHSH, CDR2 LQKENI. CDR3 loop: CASSPPSRNNEAFF. The CDR3 DNA sequence: TGTGCCAGCTCACCACCCTCTAGGAATAATGAAGCTTTCTTT.

The chain combines TRBV28 with TRBJ2-7, with 7 bases that match TRBD2. CDR1 MDHEN and CDR2 SYDVKM come from the germline V gene. V lost 11 bases, J lost 2 bases, and 15 bases stayed unmatched. There are 15 residues in the CDR3. CDR3 sequence (DNA): TGTGCCGCCTTACGGGGGAGGGGCCATGCCTACGAGCAGTACTTC. The encoded protein is CAALRGRGHAYEQYF.

This clone was counted only a few times. This rearrangement joins TRBV21-1 to TRBJ1-1; the table gives TRBD1 as D, unverified against the DNA. TRBV21-1 is classified as a pseudogene. The CDR3 spans 15 residues. The chain's CDR3 is CASSKEVSAGPEAFF. In DNA form, the CDR3 reads TGTGCCAGCAGCAAAGAGGTATCGGCAGGCCCTGAAGCTTTCTTT.

This clone was counted only a few times. The rearrangement joins TRBV19 to TRBJ1-2, with 8 bases that match TRBD1. CDR3 size: 12 residues. V shed 6 bases and J 8 bases; nucleotides not matched to a gene: 5. Germline CDR1 LNHDA, CDR2 SQIVND (reference sequence). CDR3 sequence reads: CASRLGQDGYTF. The CDR3 coding sequence is TGTGCCAGTAGGCTGGGACAGGACGGCTACACCTTC.

This clone has a handful of counts. The chain combines TRBV4-3 with TRBJ2-5; D is possibly TRBD2 (5 bases). The CDR3 is made up of 15 amino acids. CDR1 LGHNA and CDR2 YSLEER come from the germline V gene. Deletions cut 0 bases from V and 3 bases from J, with 11 bases between. The CDR3 bases are TGCGCCAGCAGCCAAGATCCCAGCGGTAAAGAGACCCAGTACTTC. Encoded protein: CASSQDPSGKETQYF.

The chain uses TRBV6-4 and TRBJ2-3; 13 bases are shared with TRBD2. V gave up 5 bases and J gave up 2 bases; unmatched junction bases: 4. There are 16 residues in the CDR3. Germline values: CDR1 MRHNA, CDR2 SNTAGT. Here the CDR3 reads CASSPTSGGVTDTQYF. In DNA form, the CDR3 reads TGTGCCAGCAGTCCAACTAGCGGGGGGGTCACAGATACGCAGTATTTT.

The DNA of the CDR3 is TGTGCCAGCAGTTCAACAGCGGGATCAACCTACGAGCAGTACTTC. Amino acid sequence: CASSSTAGSTYEQYF. This rearrangement joins TRBV5-4 to TRBJ2-7; 7 bases fit TRBD2. Germline V gene sequence: CDR1 SGHNT, CDR2 YYREEE (reference sequence). The CDR3 length is 15 residues. V lost 5 bases and J lost 2; bases outside the gene matches: 10.

The genes are TRBV7-9 and TRBJ2-3; TRBD1 matches 9 bases. Losses at the gene ends were 5 bases for V and 6 bases for J; bases not matched to a gene: 6. The germline CDR1 and CDR2 sequences are SEHNR and FQNEAQ (reference sequence). The CDR3 is 14 amino acids. CDR3 amino acids: CASSNPTGGDTQYF. Written as DNA, the CDR3 is TGTGCCAGCAGCAACCCGACAGGGGGGGATACGCAGTATTTT.

Details on this clone: Relative to the germline gene, one junction end is altered; a read error may explain this. This chain uses TRBV29-1 with TRBJ2-4, with a tentative D call TRBD1 (5 bases). Germline CDR1 is SQVTM and CDR2 is ANQGSEA. The CDR3 spans 11 residues. The CDR3 region is CSVGGDGPGLF. Here the CDR3 DNA reads TGCAGCGTTGGGGGTGATGGCCCAGGGCTCTTC.

The gene calls are TRBV5-1 and TRBJ2-1; 9 positions match TRBD2. The J segment lost 3 bases and the V segment lost 0 bases, leaving 1 base of the junction unmatched. The CDR3 is made up of 15 amino acids. The V gene's germline CDR1 is SGHRS and CDR2 YFSETQ. Here the CDR3 reads CASSLGGGDYNEQFF. The CDR3 coding sequence is TGCGCCAGCAGCTTGGGCGGGGGGGACTACAATGAGCAGTTCTTC.

The V and J genes are TRBV28 and TRBJ2-6; tentatively, D is TRBD1 (6 bases). The germline gives CDR1 MDHEN, CDR2 SYDVKM. V lost 6 bases to trimming and J lost 2 bases, with 17 bases between them. This CDR3 contains 17 residues. The CDR3 region is CASSPLSGTTGANVLTF. In DNA, the CDR3 is TGTGCCAGCAGCCCCTTATCAGGGACAACTGGGGCCAACGTCCTGACTTTC.

This clone has more than one count but fewer than ten. V usage is TRBV19 and J usage is TRBJ1-1, with TRBD1 matching over 7 bases. The CDR3 has 14 residues. J was trimmed by 6 bases and V by 8 bases; bases with no gene match: 12. Germline V gives CDR1 LNHDA, CDR2 SQIVND (reference sequence). CDR3 sequence (DNA): TGTGCCAGTCAAATTACAGGGGTCCGTTCTGAAGCTTTCTTT. Residues: CASQITGVRSEAFF. Full variable domain (outside the CDR3, taken from reference TRBV19 and TRBJ1-1): DGGITQSPKYLFRKEGQNVTLSCEQNLNHDAMYWYRQDPGQGLRLIYYSQIVNDFQKGDIAEGYSVSREKKESFPLTVTSAQKNPTAFYLCASQITGVRSEAFFGQGTRLTVV.

This clone showed up just once. The rearrangement links TRBV18 to TRBJ1-5; D gene ambiguous. V lost 0 bases to trimming and J lost 2 bases, with 8 bases between them. The germline V gene has CDR1 KGHSH and CDR2 LQKENI. The CDR3 length is 15 residues. DNA for the CDR3: TGTGCCAGCTCACCACCCGGGGTCCGCAATCAGCCCCAGCATTTT. Its protein is CASSPPGVRNQPQHF. Looking up the rest from reference TRBV18 and TRBJ1-5 gives the full variable domain: NAGVMQNPRHLVRRRGQEARLRCSPMKGHSHVYWYRQLPEEGLKFMVYLQKENIIDESGMPKERFSAEFPKEGPSILRIQQVVRGDSAAYFCASSPPGVRNQPQHFGDGTRLSIL.